This entry is about one T cell receptor (beta chain). Its antigen remains unidentified. This specimen comes from a study of OX40 agonist ivuxolimab in advanced cancers. Study-wide context: It was ivuxolimab, an agonistic anti-OX40 (CD134) antibody, that patients were treated with. Ivuxolimab doses were 0.01, 0.1, 0.3, 1.5, 3 or 10 mg/kg every 2 weeks. Those enrolled were 70% to 85% male, with a mean age of around 55 years and ages from about 20 to 85.

Overall study results and limits: The average count of expanded clones was higher among CD8+ T cells than among CD4+.

Method: immunoSEQ multiplex PCR; TCRdb's copy keeps in-frame clones and lacks some. Altogether 97,000 or so clones are present, roughly 90% being singletons, with the ten largest covering around 0.15%. The CDR3 contains 15 residues. The trim removed 2 bases at V and 8 bases at J, leaving 10 bases unmatched. CDR1 is ENHRY, CDR2 SYGVKD, per germline. Sequences were derived from CD4+ or CD8+ T cells sorted from blood, sampled in a trial of the OX40 agonist ivuxolimab. The chain links TRBV10-3 to TRBJ1-2; 8 bases match TRBD1. The sequence derives from an adult with an advanced solid tumor such as melanoma, head and neck, liver or kidney cancer. This CDR3 reads CAISEEGTGVGGYTF. The CDR3 bases are TGTGCCATCAGTGAGGAAGGGACAGGAGTAGGAGGCTACACCTTC.